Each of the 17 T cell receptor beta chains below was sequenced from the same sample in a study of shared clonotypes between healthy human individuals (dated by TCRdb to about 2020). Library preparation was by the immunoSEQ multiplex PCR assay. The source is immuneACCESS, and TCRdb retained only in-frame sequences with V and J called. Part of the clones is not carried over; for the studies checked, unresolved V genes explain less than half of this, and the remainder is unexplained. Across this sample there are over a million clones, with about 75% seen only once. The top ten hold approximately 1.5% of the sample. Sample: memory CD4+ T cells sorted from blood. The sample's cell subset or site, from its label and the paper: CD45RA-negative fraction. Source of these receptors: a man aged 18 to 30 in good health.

The CDR3 reads CASSYSGGPYNEQFF. CDR3 coding DNA: TGTGCCAGCAGCTATAGCGGGGGCCCCTACAATGAGCAGTTCTTC. The V gene is TRBV7-3, the J gene TRBJ2-1; 9 nucleotides line up with TRBD2. The germline CDR1 and CDR2 sequences are SGHTA and FQGTGA. The CDR3 loop spans 15 amino acids. V lost 4 bases and J lost 2; bases outside the gene matches: 3.

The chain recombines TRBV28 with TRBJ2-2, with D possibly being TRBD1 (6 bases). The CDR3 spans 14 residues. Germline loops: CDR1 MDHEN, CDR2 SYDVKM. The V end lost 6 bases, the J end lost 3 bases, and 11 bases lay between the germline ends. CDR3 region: CASSGQTYTGELFF. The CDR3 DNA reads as TGTGCCAGCAGCGGACAGACCTACACCGGGGAGCTGTTTTTT.

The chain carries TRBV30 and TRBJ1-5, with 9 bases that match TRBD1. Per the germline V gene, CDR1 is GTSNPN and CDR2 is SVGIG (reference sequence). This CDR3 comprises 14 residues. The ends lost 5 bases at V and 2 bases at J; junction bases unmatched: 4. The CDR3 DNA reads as TGTGCCTGGGGGACAGGGTTGGGCAATCAGCCCCAGCATTTT. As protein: CAWGTGLGNQPQHF.

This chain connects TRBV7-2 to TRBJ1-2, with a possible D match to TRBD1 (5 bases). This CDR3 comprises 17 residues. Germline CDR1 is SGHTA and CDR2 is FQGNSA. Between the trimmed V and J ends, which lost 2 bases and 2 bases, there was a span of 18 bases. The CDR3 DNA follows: TGTGCCAGCAGCTTAAACGCCCTGGGGGGGGTCAACTATGGCTACACCTTC. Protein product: CASSLNALGGVNYGYTF.

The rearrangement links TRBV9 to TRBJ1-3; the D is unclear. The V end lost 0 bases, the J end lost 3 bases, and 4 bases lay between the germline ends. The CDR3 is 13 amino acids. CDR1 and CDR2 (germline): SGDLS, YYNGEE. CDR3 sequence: CASSVDLGNTIYF. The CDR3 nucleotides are TGTGCCAGCAGCGTAGATCTTGGAAACACCATATATTTT.

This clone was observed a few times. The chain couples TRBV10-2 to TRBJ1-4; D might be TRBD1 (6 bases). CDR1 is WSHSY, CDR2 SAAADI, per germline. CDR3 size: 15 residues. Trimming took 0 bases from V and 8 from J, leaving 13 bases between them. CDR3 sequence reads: CASSESGRGWEKLFF. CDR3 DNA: TGCGCCAGCAGTGAGTCGGGCAGGGGATGGGAAAAACTGTTTTTT.

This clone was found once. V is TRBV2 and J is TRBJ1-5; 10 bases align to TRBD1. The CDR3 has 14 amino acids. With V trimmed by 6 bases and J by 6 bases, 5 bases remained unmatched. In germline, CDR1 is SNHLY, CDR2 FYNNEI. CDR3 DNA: TGTGCCAGCAGCGGACAGGGGGAGGGTCAGCCCCAGCATTTT. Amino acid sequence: CASSGQGEGQPQHF. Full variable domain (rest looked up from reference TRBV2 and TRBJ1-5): EPEVTQTPSHQVTQMGQEVILRCVPISNHLYFYWYRQILGQKVEFLVSFYNNEISEKSEIFDDQFSVERPDGSNFTLKIRSTKLEDSAMYFCASSGQGEGQPQHFGDGTRLSIL.

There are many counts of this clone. CDR3 loop: CASRTGLAGLYEQYF. The CDR3 bases are TGTGCCAGCAGGACGGGGCTAGCGGGACTCTACGAGCAGTACTTC. The chain has TRBV27 and TRBJ2-7, with TRBD2 matching over 9 bases. The germline V gene has CDR1 MNHEY and CDR2 SMNVEV (reference sequence). V dropped 6 bases and J dropped 3; count of bases not matched to a gene: 9. The CDR3 is made up of 15 amino acids.

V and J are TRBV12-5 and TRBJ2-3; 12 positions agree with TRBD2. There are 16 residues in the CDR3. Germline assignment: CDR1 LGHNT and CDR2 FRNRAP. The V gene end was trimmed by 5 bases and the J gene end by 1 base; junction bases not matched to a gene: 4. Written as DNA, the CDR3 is TGTGCTAGTGGTATGGGACTAGCGGGTGGCACAGATACGCAGTATTTT. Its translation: CASGMGLAGGTDTQYF.

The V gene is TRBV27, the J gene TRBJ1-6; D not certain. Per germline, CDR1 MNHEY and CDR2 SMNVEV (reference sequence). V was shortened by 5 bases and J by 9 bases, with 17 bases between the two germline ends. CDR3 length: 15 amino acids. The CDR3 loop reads CASSPRTGLSSPLHF. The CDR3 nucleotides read TGTGCCAGCAGTCCCCGCACGGGTCTTAGTTCACCCCTCCACTTT.

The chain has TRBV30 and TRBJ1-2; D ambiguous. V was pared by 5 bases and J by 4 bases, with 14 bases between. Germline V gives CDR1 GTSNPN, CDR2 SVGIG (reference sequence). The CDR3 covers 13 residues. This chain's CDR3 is CAWSLREAYGYTF. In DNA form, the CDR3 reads TGTGCCTGGTCCCTAAGGGAGGCCTATGGCTACACCTTC.

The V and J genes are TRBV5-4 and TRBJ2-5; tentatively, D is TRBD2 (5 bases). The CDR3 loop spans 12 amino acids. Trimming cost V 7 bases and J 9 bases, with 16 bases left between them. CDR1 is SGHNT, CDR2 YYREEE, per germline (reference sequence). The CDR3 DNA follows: TGTGCCAGCGCCCCACGGGGAGAAGCCCAGTACTTC. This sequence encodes CASAPRGEAQYF.

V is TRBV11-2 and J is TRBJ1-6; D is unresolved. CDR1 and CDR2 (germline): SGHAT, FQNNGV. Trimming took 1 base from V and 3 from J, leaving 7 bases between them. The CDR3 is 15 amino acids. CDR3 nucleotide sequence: TGTGCCAGCAGCTTAGTCGAAGGCTATAATTCACCCCTCCACTTT. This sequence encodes CASSLVEGYNSPLHF.

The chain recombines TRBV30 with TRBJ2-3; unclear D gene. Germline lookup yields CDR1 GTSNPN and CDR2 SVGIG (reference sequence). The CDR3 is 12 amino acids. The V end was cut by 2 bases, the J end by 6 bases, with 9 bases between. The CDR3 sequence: CAWSFGLDTQYF. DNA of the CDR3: TGTGCCTGGAGTTTCGGTTTGGATACGCAGTATTTT.

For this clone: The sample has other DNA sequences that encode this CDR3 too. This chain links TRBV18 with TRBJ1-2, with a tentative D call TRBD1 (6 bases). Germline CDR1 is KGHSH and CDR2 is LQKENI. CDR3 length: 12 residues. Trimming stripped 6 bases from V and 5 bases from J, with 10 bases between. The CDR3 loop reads CASSQDSYGYTF. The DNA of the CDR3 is TGTGCCAGCTCCCAGGACAGTTATGGCTACACCTTC.

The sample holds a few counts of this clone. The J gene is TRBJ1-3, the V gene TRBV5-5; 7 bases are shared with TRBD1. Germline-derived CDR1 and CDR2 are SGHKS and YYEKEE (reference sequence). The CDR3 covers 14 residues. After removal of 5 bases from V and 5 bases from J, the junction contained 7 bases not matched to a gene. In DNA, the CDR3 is TGTGCCAGCAGTTTACAGGGGAGGCGAAACACCATATATTTT. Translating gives CASSLQGRRNTIYF.

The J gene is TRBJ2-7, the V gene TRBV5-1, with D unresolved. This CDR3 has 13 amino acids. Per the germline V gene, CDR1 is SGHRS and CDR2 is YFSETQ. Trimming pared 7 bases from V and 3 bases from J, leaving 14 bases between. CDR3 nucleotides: TGCGCCAGCCCCCTTCGATCGAACTACGAGCAGTACTTC. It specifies CASPLRSNYEQYF.